The 26 T cell receptor beta chains below come from one sample, sequenced in a study of OX40 agonist ivuxolimab in advanced cancers. The protocol was immunoSEQ multiplex PCR, while the TCRdb copy is restricted to in-frame clones and leaves out a portion. This sample has about 90,000 clones, with roughly 89% found just once. The input for sequencing was CD4+ or CD8+ T cells sorted from blood, taken in a trial of the OX40 agonist ivuxolimab. The receptor source for this set is an adult with an advanced solid tumor such as melanoma, head and neck, liver or kidney cancer.

The gene calls are TRBV6-6 and TRBJ2-7, with 11 bases identical to TRBD2. There are 15 residues in the CDR3. The V and J ends lost 6 bases and 3 bases, in that order; junction bases with no gene match: 7. The germline gives CDR1 MNHNY, CDR2 SVGAGI (reference sequence). The CDR3 spells CASRPGTSGNYEQYF. The DNA of the CDR3 is TGTGCCAGCAGGCCCGGGACTAGCGGCAACTACGAGCAGTACTTC.

The chain employs TRBV7-9 and TRBJ2-7; perhaps D is TRBD1 or TRBD2 (5 bases each). The V and J ends lost 5 bases and 3 bases respectively, with 14 bases between them. From germline, CDR1 is SEHNR and CDR2 FQNEAQ (reference sequence). CDR3 length: 14 amino acids. CDR3: CASSTRDGIYEQYF. In DNA form, the CDR3 reads TGTGCCAGCAGCACTCGGGACGGGATCTACGAGCAGTACTTC.

This chain connects TRBV6-1 to TRBJ2-7, with 7 bases lining up with TRBD2. The V gene end was trimmed by 6 bases and the J gene end by 6 bases; junction bases not matched to a gene: 8. Germline assignment: CDR1 MNHNS and CDR2 SASEGT. The CDR3 covers 13 residues. CDR3 residues: CASRPGGGTEQYF. The DNA for the CDR3 is TGTGCCAGCAGACCCGGGGGAGGGACCGAGCAGTACTTC.

The J gene is TRBJ2-2, the V gene TRBV29-1; 7 positions match TRBD1. This CDR3 contains 14 residues. Germline V gene sequence: CDR1 SQVTM, CDR2 ANQGSEA. Trimming removed 4 bases from V and 6 bases from J; junction bases left unmatched: 8. Here the CDR3 DNA reads TGCAGCGTTGCTACAGGGGAAGAGGCCGGGGAGCTGTTTTTT. This translates into CSVATGEEAGELFF.

This chain uses TRBV30 with TRBJ2-7; 9 nucleotides align to TRBD1. The CDR3 consists of 15 residues. The germline CDR1 and CDR2 sequences are GTSNPN and SVGIG (reference sequence). With V trimmed by 3 bases and J by 3 bases, 9 bases remained unmatched. The CDR3 DNA reads as TGTGCCTGGAGCACTCATCCGGGACAGGGCTACGAGCAGTACTTC. Translated: CAWSTHPGQGYEQYF.

The chain links TRBV27 to TRBJ1-3; 7 nucleotides line up with TRBD1. Germline CDR1 MNHEY, CDR2 SMNVEV (reference sequence). Trimming took 6 bases from V and 3 from J; bases not matched to a gene: 2. The CDR3 covers 13 residues. CDR3 nucleotides: TGTGCCAGCAGGGGGACAGTTGGAAACACCATATATTTT. Translation: CASRGTVGNTIYF.

The CDR3, as DNA: TGTGCCATCAGCCGACAGGAGAGCTCTGGAAACACCATATATTTT. The encoded protein is CAISRQESSGNTIYF. The rearrangement joins TRBV10-3 to TRBJ1-3; possibly TRBD1 for D (6 bases). With 6 bases removed from V and 0 bases from J, the gap between germline ends came to 12 bases. CDR1 is ENHRY and CDR2 is SYGVKD in the germline V gene. CDR3 length equals 15 residues.

V and J are TRBV5-6 and TRBJ2-7; perhaps TRBD1 as D (5 bases). Germline values: CDR1 SGHDT, CDR2 YYEEEE. This CDR3 contains 14 residues. Between the trimmed V and J ends, which lost 0 bases and 4 bases, there was a span of 11 bases. In nucleotides, the CDR3 is TGTGCCAGCAGCTTGGGACAGAAGTTTTACGAGCAGTACTTC. Its protein is CASSLGQKFYEQYF.

This sequence joins TRBV4-2 and TRBJ1-5; 10 bases align to TRBD1. The CDR3 consists of 16 residues. The V and J ends lost 1 base and 7 bases, in that order; junction bases with no gene match: 7. CDR1 LGHNA and CDR2 YNFKEQ come from the germline V gene. This CDR3 is CASSQGGTGAQQPQHF. The CDR3 DNA reads as TGTGCCAGCAGCCAAGGGGGGACAGGGGCACAACAGCCCCAGCATTTT.

This chain joins TRBV7-9 and TRBJ2-1; 15 bases are shared with TRBD2. J gave up 4 bases and V 4 bases, and 2 bases lay outside the gene matches. Germline V gene sequence: CDR1 SEHNR, CDR2 FQNEAQ (reference sequence). This CDR3 comprises 16 residues. CDR3 nucleotides: TGTGCCAGCAGCTCTGGGACTAGCGGGAGGTACAATGAGCAGTTCTTC. This codes for CASSSGTSGRYNEQFF.

V is TRBV11-3 and J is TRBJ1-4; TRBD1 agrees at 7 bases. J was trimmed by 6 bases and V by 5 bases; bases with no gene match: 9. The CDR3 has 15 amino acids. Germline V CDR1 and CDR2: SGHNT, YENEEA. In nucleotides, the CDR3 is TGTGCCAGCAGCAGAGCGCGACAGGGAGATGAAAAACTGTTTTTT. This encodes CASSRARQGDEKLFF.

This rearrangement joins TRBV6-5 to TRBJ2-3, with a weak D call TRBD2 (6 bases). Germline V gene data show CDR1 as MNHEY and CDR2 as SVGAGI. The CDR3 is made up of 16 amino acids. V lost 0 bases and J 2 bases, leaving 12 bases between the germline ends. This CDR3 is CASSYSERVHTDTQYF. The DNA for the CDR3 is TGTGCCAGCAGTTACTCCGAGCGGGTCCACACAGATACGCAGTATTTT.

The sample holds one count of this clone. The CDR3 loop reads CASSFIGTGAYEQYF. CDR3 DNA: TGTGCCAGCAGTTTTATCGGGACAGGGGCTTACGAGCAGTACTTC. The chain carries TRBV28 and TRBJ2-7; the match to TRBD1 covers 10 bases. Germline V lookup: CDR1 MDHEN, CDR2 SYDVKM. V gave up 3 bases and J gave up 4 bases; unmatched junction bases: 6. The CDR3 consists of 15 residues.

The V and J genes are TRBV5-1 and TRBJ1-5; possible D gene TRBD1, 5 bases. V gave up 6 bases and J gave up 4 bases, with 14 bases separating them. The CDR3 runs 14 residues. Germline values: CDR1 SGHRS, CDR2 YFSETQ. CDR3 sequence: CASKSGTGNQPQHF. CDR3 DNA: TGCGCCAGCAAATCCGGGACGGGTAATCAGCCCCAGCATTTT.

The V call is TRBV12-5, the J call TRBJ2-7; maybe TRBD1 (6 bases). V was shortened by 6 bases and J by 3 bases, with 18 bases between the two germline ends. Germline V CDR1 and CDR2: LGHNT, FRNRAP. This CDR3 has 15 residues. The chain's CDR3 is CASGQTPDRYYEQYF. CDR3 bases: TGTGCTAGTGGCCAAACTCCCGACAGGTACTACGAGCAGTACTTC.

This rearrangement joins TRBV7-9 to TRBJ2-5; 8 bases map to TRBD1. V gave up 5 bases and J gave up 0 bases; unmatched junction bases: 8. The CDR3 is made up of 16 amino acids. Germline-derived CDR1 and CDR2 are SEHNR and FQNEAQ (reference sequence). CDR3 in amino acids: CASSRTGLGYQETQYF. The CDR3 nucleotides are TGTGCCAGCAGCCGGACAGGGCTGGGGTACCAAGAGACCCAGTACTTC.

The V and J genes are TRBV6-5 and TRBJ2-6; no firm D call. V was shortened by 6 bases and J by 0 bases, with 9 bases between the two germline ends. This CDR3 contains 15 residues. The germline V gene encodes CDR1 MNHEY and CDR2 SVGAGI. The CDR3 is CASSRSGSGANVLTF. CDR3 in DNA: TGTGCCAGCAGCCGTAGTGGCTCTGGGGCCAACGTCCTGACTTTC.

V is TRBV10-2 and J is TRBJ2-7; 14 bases are a match to TRBD2. The CDR3 loop spans 16 amino acids. Per germline, CDR1 WSHSY and CDR2 SAAADI. Trimming removed 2 bases from V and 4 bases from J; junction bases left unmatched: 4. CDR3 loop: CASSERTSGRMYEQYF. Written as DNA, the CDR3 is TGCGCCAGCAGTGAGAGGACTAGCGGGAGGATGTACGAGCAGTACTTC.

V is TRBV15 and J is TRBJ2-5, with a weak D call TRBD2 (5 bases). Germline lookup yields CDR1 LNHNV and CDR2 YYDKDF (reference sequence). V was pared by 1 base and J by 3 bases, with 9 bases between. The CDR3 spans 14 residues. This chain's CDR3 is CATSRGGIEETQYF. The CDR3, as DNA: TGTGCCACCAGCAGAGGAGGGATCGAAGAGACCCAGTACTTC.

The V and J genes are TRBV9 and TRBJ2-3; 8 bases are a match to TRBD1. With V trimmed by 3 bases and J by 2 bases, 5 bases remained unmatched. The CDR3 totals 15 residues. The germline V gene encodes CDR1 SGDLS and CDR2 YYNGEE. Written as DNA, the CDR3 is TGTGCCAGCAGCGCCCGACAGGGGTACACAGATACGCAGTATTTT. Translating it yields CASSARQGYTDTQYF.

The chain combines TRBV5-1 with TRBJ2-3; 13 nucleotides align to TRBD2. This CDR3 comprises 18 residues. The V gene's germline CDR1 is SGHRS and CDR2 YFSETQ. Trimming removed 0 bases from V and 2 bases from J; junction bases left unmatched: 6. This CDR3 is CASSLATSGRAPTDTQYF. For the CDR3, the DNA is TGCGCCAGCAGCTTGGCTACTAGCGGGAGGGCCCCCACAGATACGCAGTATTTT.

CDR3 DNA: TGCGCCAGCAGTGTCTTAGCAGGGGATCACGAGCAGTACTTC. Its translation: CASSVLAGDHEQYF. This chain connects TRBV10-2 to TRBJ2-7; possibly TRBD1 for D (6 bases). The CDR3 length is 14 residues. Deletions cut 4 bases from V and 5 bases from J, with 15 bases between. The germline V gene encodes CDR1 WSHSY and CDR2 SAAADI.

J is TRBJ2-2 and V is TRBV15; no clear D gene. Germline V gene data show CDR1 as LNHNV and CDR2 as YYDKDF (reference sequence). Between the trimmed V and J ends, which lost 0 bases and 7 bases, there was a span of 6 bases. The CDR3 sequence is 13 residues long. Here the CDR3 reads CATSRDSDGELFF. CDR3 coding DNA: TGTGCCACCAGCAGAGATTCCGACGGGGAGCTGTTTTTT.

This chain links TRBV28 with TRBJ2-1; weak D call: TRBD2 (6 bases). The CDR3 consists of 15 residues. Deletions cut 5 bases from V and 6 bases from J, with 17 bases between. Per the germline V gene, CDR1 is MDHEN and CDR2 is SYDVKM. CDR3 loop: CASSPPSERVNEQFF. In nucleotides, the CDR3 is TGTGCCAGCAGTCCGCCTAGCGAACGGGTCAATGAGCAGTTCTTC.

The V call is TRBV18, the J call TRBJ1-2; tentatively, D is TRBD1 (6 bases). The CDR3 length is 14 residues. The germline V gene has CDR1 KGHSH and CDR2 LQKENI. Trimming stripped 2 bases from V and 5 bases from J, with 12 bases between. CDR3 region: CASSPAGGGYGYTF. DNA for the CDR3: TGTGCCAGCTCACCAGCCGGGGGCGGGTATGGCTACACCTTC.

This clone was recorded only once. The rearrangement links TRBV14 to TRBJ1-1, with D unclear. Trimming removed 3 bases at V and 10 bases at J, with 12 bases between. CDR1 is SGHDN and CDR2 is FVKESK in the germline V gene. This CDR3 spans 12 amino acids. The CDR3 coding sequence is TGTGCCAGCAGCCATGATCCTTCCAGAGCTTTCTTT. Translating it yields CASSHDPSRAFF.